The TCR beta chain under discussion was sequenced for a study of T cells in Graves' hyperthyroidism and ophthalmopathy (dated by TCRdb to about 2019). For the wider study: Peripheral blood was sampled at the time of initial diagnosis, prior to any treatment. TCR V-J signatures able to tell the groups apart were searched for in a discovery cohort of some 100 patients, of whom approximately 40 had Graves' ophthalmopathy and 55 to 65 had stable Graves' hyperthyroidism. Prospective prediction of ophthalmopathy was tested in an independent validation cohort consisting of fewer than 20 hyperthyroidism patients and some 17 patients who later progressed to ophthalmopathy. The roughly 100 discovery patients were randomly divided into training and test sets at a 7:3 ratio. Thyroid tissue and blood T-cell repertoires from about 6 Graves' hyperthyroidism patients were also compared in the study. Following sampling, methimazole starting at 30 mg daily was given to hyperthyroidism patients, and high-dose intravenous methylprednisolone was given to ophthalmopathy patients. The paper describes TCR Vbeta CDR3 sequencing of fewer than 150 peripheral blood samples, made up of roughly 45 ophthalmopathy patients, approximately 76 hyperthyroidism patients and 17 progressor patients.

Hyperthyroidism patients were aged 18 to 65 years and newly diagnosed, with disease duration of less than 2 months. Patients with uncontrolled infections, other autoimmune diseases, pregnancy or lactation were excluded. Diagnoses relied on clinical symptoms, serum thyroxine and TRAb, thyroid ultrasound and orbital computed tomography. Blood from progressor patients was collected at the time of first diagnosis with hyperthyroidism, before any ophthalmopathy symptoms had appeared. PBMCs were isolated from 10 ml of fresh peripheral blood by Ficoll-Paque density gradient centrifugation. Progressor patients were first diagnosed with Graves' hyperthyroidism and then developed ophthalmopathy during follow-up. Trizol reagent was used to extract total RNA, and RNA quality was then checked on an Agilent 2100 Bioanalyzer. Inclusive of the bounding cysteine and phenylalanine, the CDR3 is 16 residues long. Here the CDR3 DNA is all that survives: 48 bases in frame from base 1. Trimming removed 3 bases from V and 0 bases from J, leaving 12 bases between the germline ends. The germline V gene (reference sequence) gives CDR1 as LNHNV and CDR2 as YYDKDF.

Amplification of TCR beta CDR3 regions was carried out from RNA transcripts. The first round of RT-PCR for the TCR CDR3 was performed with the HTBI primer set and the Qiagen OneStep RT-PCR kit. Libraries were constructed in a second round of multiplex PCR, after which size selection and purification were performed. The libraries were sequenced on an Illumina HiSeq2000 using paired-end 100 bp reads. In the original analysis: Raw data were processed with SOAPnuke, discarding reads with adapters, uncalled bases, mean Phred below 15, or no exact constant-primer or identifier match. COPE v1.2.5 was used to merge the high-quality paired reads, and each unique nucleotide sequence was defined as a clonotype. Clonotypes were aligned to IMGT TRBV, TRBD and TRBJ reference segments using MiTCR v1.1. Analysis was restricted to V-J combinations with a frequency above 0.0001, which covered about 99% of repertoires. The TCS score was defined as the ratio of F50 (clonal expansion) to E x V (chaos), calculated using BLOSUM62-based TCRdist between CDR3 peptides within each V-J. Welch's t-statistics and random forest reduced roughly 540 V-J features to 13, which were used in a naive Bayes classifier (R e1071). The public reads were reanalyzed by TCRdb: fastp trimming at Q25, MiXCR alignment, in-frame beta chains only. A single entry per CDR3 protein holds the most common genes and DNA from its merged rows. Here the V and J calls rest on TCRdb's processing, not on the authors' analysis. Here the sample has a few hundred thousand distinct CDR3 sequences; more than 12% occur a single time. The biggest ten clones account for 13% of the sample.

Summary of the overall study and its limitations: Most expanded thyroid clonotypes (frequency above 0.001) were also detected in blood, a finding suggesting that blood repertoires may reflect thyroid immune responses. In cross-validation, a model built on a 13 V-J signature told ophthalmopathy apart from stable hyperthyroidism with approximately 90% sensitivity and 81% to 82% specificity, and in testing the same model reached 80%/75%. No statistical method was used to fix the sample size in advance, and group allocation was not hidden from the investigators. In validation, progression to ophthalmopathy was predicted by the model with nearly 71% sensitivity and 72.22% specificity, a median of about 6.8 months before onset.

Points on this clonotype: The target of this receptor is not known. Base-call qualities are not available, and no considerably larger clone is one nucleotide away.

Sequenced: blood. This receptor chain uses TRBV15 and TRBJ2-4, with a tentative D gene TRBD2 over 6 matching bases. The clonotype originates from a woman aged 40 to 49 with Graves' hyperthyroidism that later progressed to Graves' ophthalmopathy. The DNA sequence is TGTGCCACCAGCAGGGGGACTGCGCTAGCCAAAAACATTCAGTACTTC. It codes for CATSRGTALAKNIQYF.